This TCR beta chain was found in a study of beta chain features in type 1 diabetes. Broader study findings: Patients with type 1 diabetes carried fewer insertions and had more deletions at their VDJ junctions. Shortening of TCRB CDR3s, moderate but significant, appeared in all four CD4+ subsets of Type 1 diabetes patients.

Germline V gene data show CDR1 as SGHNT and CDR2 as YYREEE (reference sequence). Trimming at V came to 3 bases and at J to 10 bases, leaving 7 bases not matched to a gene. The CDR3 extends over 13 amino acids. Every bit of the isolated RNA underwent reverse transcription, so sequencing read expressed TCRB transcripts. Here immunoSEQ multiplex PCR was the method, and the copy in TCRdb shows in-frame clones only, minus some. This repertoire shows roughly 450,000 clones, approximately 14% found once; its top ten account for roughly 0.033%. This clone was detected a few times. Its antigen is as yet unknown. The authors took one heparinised blood draw, averaging approximately 0.12 L, from each donor. Each sorted fraction was over 95% pure.

Sequenced material: naive CD4+ T cells from blood. The rearrangement uses TRBV5-4 and TRBJ1-2; 9 bases align to TRBD1. The sequence was obtained from a man younger than 40 in good health. The CDR3 sequence is CASSSPGQGFYTF. The CDR3 DNA follows: TGTGCCAGCAGCTCGCCGGGACAGGGTTTCTACACCTTC.